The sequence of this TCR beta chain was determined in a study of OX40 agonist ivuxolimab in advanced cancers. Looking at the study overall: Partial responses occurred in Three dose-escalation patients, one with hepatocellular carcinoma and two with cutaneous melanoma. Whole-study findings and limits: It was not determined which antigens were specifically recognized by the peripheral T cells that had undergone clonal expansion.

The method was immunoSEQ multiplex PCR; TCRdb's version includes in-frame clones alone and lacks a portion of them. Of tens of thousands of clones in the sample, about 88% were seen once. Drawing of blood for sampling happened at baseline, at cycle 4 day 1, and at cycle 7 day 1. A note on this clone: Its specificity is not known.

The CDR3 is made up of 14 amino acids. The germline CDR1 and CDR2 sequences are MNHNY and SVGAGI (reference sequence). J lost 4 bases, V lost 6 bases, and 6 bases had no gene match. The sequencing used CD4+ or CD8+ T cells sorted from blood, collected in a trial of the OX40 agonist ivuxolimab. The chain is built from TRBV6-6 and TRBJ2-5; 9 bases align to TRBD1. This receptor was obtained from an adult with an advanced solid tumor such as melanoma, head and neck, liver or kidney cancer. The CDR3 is CASRHSTGGETQYF. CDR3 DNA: TGTGCCAGCAGACACTCGACAGGGGGAGAGACCCAGTACTTC.